The clone carrying this T cell receptor beta chain was seen ten or more times. Its specificity is not known. This CDR3 region has 17 residues. Germline V gene data show CDR1 as SGHVS and CDR2 as FNYEAQ. Trimming pared 1 base from V and 0 bases from J, leaving 13 bases between. This sample stems from a study of identical twins. Study-wide findings and caveats: A lower insertion count was a feature of abundant cord blood beta clonotypes, with no such feature in memory repertoires.

TCRdb fed the 5' RACE reads into MiXCR, producing one record per CDR3 protein. The table includes about 100,000 distinct CDR3 sequences, just under 6% detected once. V usage is TRBV7-6 and J usage is TRBJ2-1; D is perhaps TRBD2 (7 bases). This sequence was found in a woman between 50 and 59 years old in good health. Material: memory T cells sorted from blood. The DNA of the CDR3 is TGTGCCAGCAGCTTAGAAGGGGGGGGAAACTCCTACAATGAGCAGTTCTTC. The encoded protein is CASSLEGGGNSYNEQFF.